One sample yielded the 14 T cell receptor beta chains listed below, sequenced in a study of CXCR3-negative and CXCR3-positive naive CD8 T cells. TRB cDNA was prepared as libraries by UMI-labeled 5' RACE. TCRdb re-called the 5' RACE reads; one entry per CDR3 protein, DNA not given. The sample totals tens of thousands of distinct CDR3 sequences. The specimen was memory CD8+ T cells from blood. These receptors came from a human donor in good health. Some clones in this sample may be carry-over from other donors' samples.

The chain recombines TRBV11-3 with TRBJ2-5. The germline V gene encodes CDR1 SGHNT and CDR2 YENEEA. The CDR3 is 13 residues long. The CDR3 region is CASSSMLRGPQYF.

The rearrangement joins TRBV4-3 to TRBJ1-1; lacking DNA, the TRBD1 call made by TCRdb goes unchecked. This CDR3 is built from 14 residues. Germline assignment: CDR1 LGHNA and CDR2 YSLEER. CDR3 sequence: CASSQQGTGTEAFF.

This rearrangement joins TRBV20-1 to TRBJ1-2; TCRdb gives TRBD1 as the D gene, but with no DNA this cannot be confirmed. CDR1 DFQATT and CDR2 SNEGSKA come from the germline V gene (reference sequence). The CDR3 runs to 14 residues. CDR3 residues: CSASGTGVRYGYTF.

V is TRBV29-1 and J is TRBJ2-2. The CDR3 extends over 11 amino acids. Per the germline V gene, CDR1 is SQVTM and CDR2 is ANQGSEA. The CDR3 here is CSVAAYGELFF.

The rearrangement joins TRBV29-1 to TRBJ2-1; TCRdb's D call of TRBD2 is untestable without DNA. The CDR3 contains 16 residues. The V gene's germline CDR1 is SQVTM and CDR2 ANQGSEA. The CDR3 region is CSVGLAGGRSYNEQFF.

V and J are TRBV7-9 and TRBJ2-1; the TCRdb call, TRBD1, lacks DNA for checking. The CDR3 loop spans 14 amino acids. CDR1 SEHNR and CDR2 FQNEAQ come from the germline V gene (reference sequence). The CDR3 sequence: CASSFRVTYNEQFF.

The rearrangement uses TRBV9 and TRBJ2-7; with no DNA, the TCRdb D assignment of TRBD1 cannot be verified. Germline V gene sequence: CDR1 SGDLS, CDR2 YYNGEE. The CDR3 spans 15 residues. CDR3 region: CASSAGTGGSDEQYF.

The chain has TRBV6-4 and TRBJ2-2; TCRdb's D gene call, TRBD2, goes unchecked for lack of DNA. The length of the CDR3 is 15 residues. CDR1 and CDR2 (germline): MRHNA, SNTAGT. This CDR3 is CASSEYSGGTGELFF.

This rearrangement joins TRBV28 to TRBJ1-1. The germline V gene has CDR1 MDHEN and CDR2 SYDVKM. The CDR3 sequence is 16 residues long. This CDR3 is CASSFPPQFVGTEAFF.

The gene calls are TRBV29-1 and TRBJ2-1. This CDR3 is built from 12 residues. From germline, CDR1 is SQVTM and CDR2 ANQGSEA. Here the CDR3 reads CSVVGRRNEQFF.

This clonotype is classed as medium-sized (0.01 to 0.1%) by frequency. The V call is TRBV6-2 or TRBV6-3, the J call TRBJ2-1. The length of the CDR3 is 15 residues. The germline CDR1 and CDR2 sequences are MNHEY and SVGEGT. The CDR3 is CASSYSESPSNEQFF.

This CDR3 is CASSEDRAYEQYF. This chain connects TRBV18 to TRBJ2-7; TCRdb calls TRBD1, which cannot be checked without DNA. The CDR3 runs 13 residues. Germline V CDR1 and CDR2: KGHSH, LQKENI.

The chain is built from TRBV14 and TRBJ2-3; the D gene TCRdb calls, TRBD2, cannot be checked with no DNA. In germline, CDR1 is SGHDN, CDR2 FVKESK. The CDR3 runs 13 residues. CDR3 sequence reads: CASSLGRTDTQYF.

V usage is TRBV5-1 and J usage is TRBJ1-1. Germline CDR1 reads SGHRS; CDR2 reads YFSETQ. This CDR3 is built from 16 residues. The CDR3 is CASSLAGGDLRTEAFF.